This is a list of T cell receptor beta chains from one sample in a study of Ad26.COV2.S vaccination and SARS-CoV-2 variants. Generated by immunoSEQ multiplex PCR, the TCRdb table keeps only in-frame clones and is missing some. This table has hundreds of thousands of clones, about 88% appearing once. The sequences come from peripheral blood, collected in a trial of Ad26.COV2.S vaccine versus placebo. These receptors were obtained from a person between 18 and 60 years old who received the Ad26.COV2.S COVID-19 vaccine or a placebo. Each CDR3 is given with its conserved first and last residue. D genes are given only for firm matches. Size tells how often a clone was seen (once, few, many) or the class of an expanded clone, and some rows leave it out.

V: TRBV2; D: NA; size: NA; J: TRBJ2-7; CDR3: CASSVGYEQYF; DNA: TGTGCCAGCAGCGTCGGTTACGAGCAGTACTTC
V: TRBV19; D: NA; size: NA; J: TRBJ1-1; CDR3: CASSGTGTMNTEAFF; DNA: TGTGCCAGTAGTGGTACAGGGACTATGAACACTGAAGCTTTCTTT
V: TRBV6-2/TRBV6-3; D: NA; size: NA; J: TRBJ1-5; CDR3: CASSYGAGNQPQHF; DNA: TGTGCCAGCAGTTACGGGGCCGGAAATCAGCCCCAGCATTTT
V: TRBV28; D: NA; size: NA; J: TRBJ1-5; CDR3: CATQSNSNQPQHF; DNA: TGTGCCACCCAATCAAATAGCAATCAGCCCCAGCATTTT
V: TRBV6-2/TRBV6-3; D: NA; size: NA; J: TRBJ1-2; CDR3: CASSYGGQNYGYTF; DNA: TGTGCCAGCAGTTACGGAGGTCAGAACTATGGCTACACCTTC
V: TRBV19; D: TRBD2; size: NA; J: TRBJ2-2; CDR3: CASTLLGLAGGPRTGELFF; DNA: TGTGCCAGTACCCTTTTGGGACTAGCGGGGGGGCCTAGGACCGGGGAGCTGTTTTTT
V: TRBV5-1; D: TRBD1; size: few; J: TRBJ2-1; CDR3: CASSLTGAYNEQFF; DNA: TGCGCCAGCAGCTTGACAGGGGCTTACAATGAGCAGTTCTTC
V: TRBV9; D: NA; size: NA; J: TRBJ2-7; CDR3: CASSPSGGQTYEQYF; DNA: TGTGCCAGCAGCCCCAGCGGGGGACAGACCTACGAGCAGTACTTC
V: TRBV9; D: NA; size: few; J: TRBJ1-2; CDR3: CASSHGGTRGGYTF; DNA: TGTGCCAGCAGCCATGGCGGGACGAGGGGCGGCTACACCTTC
V: TRBV30; D: NA; size: NA; J: TRBJ1-5; CDR3: CAWTPGGFSQPQHF; DNA: TGTGCCTGGACCCCTGGGGGTTTCTCCCAGCCCCAGCATTTT
V: TRBV30; D: NA; size: NA; J: TRBJ1-6; CDR3: CAWRGQGASSPLHF; DNA: TGTGCCTGGAGGGGGCAGGGTGCGAGCTCACCCCTCCACTTT
V: TRBV10-2; D: TRBD1; size: few; J: TRBJ1-1; CDR3: CASTGQGKGTEAFF; DNA: TGCGCCAGCACGGGACAGGGGAAGGGCACTGAAGCTTTCTTT
V: TRBV2; D: NA; size: NA; J: TRBJ2-2; CDR3: CASSERLGGGGELFF; DNA: TGTGCCAGCAGTGAACGTCTAGGCGGTGGCGGGGAGCTGTTTTTT
V: TRBV4-1; D: NA; size: medium-sized; J: TRBJ2-7; CDR3: CASSQDSASASYEQYF; DNA: TGCGCCAGCAGCCAAGATTCGGCTAGCGCGAGCTACGAGCAGTACTTC
V: TRBV28; D: TRBD1; size: NA; J: TRBJ2-5; CDR3: CASRQGALETQYF; DNA: TGTGCCAGCAGGCAGGGGGCTCTAGAGACCCAGTACTTC
V: TRBV10-2; D: NA; size: few; J: TRBJ1-2; CDR3: CASSEGINYGYTF; DNA: TGCGCCAGCAGTGAAGGTATCAACTATGGCTACACCTTC
V: TRBV7-2; D: NA; size: once; J: TRBJ2-5; CDR3: CASSRDVRETQYF; DNA: TGTGCCAGCAGCCGTGACGTCCGAGAGACCCAGTACTTC